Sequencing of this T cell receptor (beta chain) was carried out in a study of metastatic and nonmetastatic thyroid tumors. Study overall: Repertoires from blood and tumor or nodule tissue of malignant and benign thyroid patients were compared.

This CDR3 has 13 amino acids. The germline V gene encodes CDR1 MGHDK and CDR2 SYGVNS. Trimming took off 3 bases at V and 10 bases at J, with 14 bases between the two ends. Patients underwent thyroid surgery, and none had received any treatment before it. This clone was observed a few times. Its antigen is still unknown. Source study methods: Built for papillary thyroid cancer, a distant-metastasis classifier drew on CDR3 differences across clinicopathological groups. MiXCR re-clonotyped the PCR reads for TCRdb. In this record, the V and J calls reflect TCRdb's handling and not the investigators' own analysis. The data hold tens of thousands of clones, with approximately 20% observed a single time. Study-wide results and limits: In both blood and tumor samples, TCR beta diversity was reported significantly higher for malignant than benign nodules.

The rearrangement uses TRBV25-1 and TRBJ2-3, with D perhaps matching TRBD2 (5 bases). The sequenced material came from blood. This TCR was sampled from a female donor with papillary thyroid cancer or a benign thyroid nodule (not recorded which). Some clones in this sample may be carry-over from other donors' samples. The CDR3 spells CASSDTYSEAQYF. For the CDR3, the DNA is TGTGCCAGCAGTGATACGTACTCGGAGGCGCAGTATTTT.